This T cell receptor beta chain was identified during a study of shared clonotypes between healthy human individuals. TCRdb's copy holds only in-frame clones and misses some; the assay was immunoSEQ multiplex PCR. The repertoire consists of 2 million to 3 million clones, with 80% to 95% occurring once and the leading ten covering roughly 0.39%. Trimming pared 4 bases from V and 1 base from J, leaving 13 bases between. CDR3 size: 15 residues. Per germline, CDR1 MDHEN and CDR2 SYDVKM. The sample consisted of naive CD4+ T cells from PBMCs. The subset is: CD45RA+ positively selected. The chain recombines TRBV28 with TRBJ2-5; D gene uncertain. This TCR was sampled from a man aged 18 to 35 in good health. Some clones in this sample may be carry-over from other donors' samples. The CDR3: CASSSYGQLQETQYF. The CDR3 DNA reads TGTGCCAGCAGTTCTTACGGTCAGCTCCAAGAGACCCAGTACTTC.